The T cell receptor beta chain under discussion was sequenced for a study of immune evolution from preneoplasia to lung adenocarcinoma. The overall study: HLA loss of heterozygosity: around 6.5% AIS, around 16% MIA, roughly 35% ADC, none AAH.

The study's findings and limits: Top clone frequencies peaked in normal lung, apparently declining through invasive adenocarcinoma. Highest clonality occurred in KRAS-mutant, not EGFR-mutant or double wild-type, nodules. Normal lung had highest clonality; later lesions appeared denser, more diverse.

Trimming removed 2 bases from V and 4 bases from J, with 5 bases in between. This CDR3 spans 11 amino acids. Germline V lookup: CDR1 DFQATT, CDR2 SNEGSKA (reference sequence). About this clone itself: No antigen is known for it.

The data were produced by immunoSEQ multiplex PCR, yet TCRdb's version contains in-frame clones alone and is incomplete. The profile shows about 4,500 clones, 75% to 90% of them singletons. This chain uses TRBV20-1 with TRBJ2-5, with no clear D. This sequence was found in a person in their fifties with lung adenocarcinoma. The material sequenced was FFPE invasive lung adenocarcinoma tissue. The chain's CDR3 is CSARSPETQYF. As DNA, the CDR3 is TGCAGTGCTAGATCCCCAGAGACCCAGTACTTC.